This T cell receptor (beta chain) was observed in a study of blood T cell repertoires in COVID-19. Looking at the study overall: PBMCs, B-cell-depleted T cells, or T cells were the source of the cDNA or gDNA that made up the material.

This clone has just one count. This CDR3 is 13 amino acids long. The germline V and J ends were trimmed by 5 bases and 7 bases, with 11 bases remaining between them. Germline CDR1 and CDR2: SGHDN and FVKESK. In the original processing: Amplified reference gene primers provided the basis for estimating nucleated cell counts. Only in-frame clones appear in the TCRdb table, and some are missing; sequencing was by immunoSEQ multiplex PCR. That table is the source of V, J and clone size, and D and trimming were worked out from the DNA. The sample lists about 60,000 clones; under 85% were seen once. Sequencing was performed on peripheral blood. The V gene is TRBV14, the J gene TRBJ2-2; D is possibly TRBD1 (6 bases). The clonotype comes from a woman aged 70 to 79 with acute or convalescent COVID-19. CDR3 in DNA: TGTGCCAGCAGCAGGGGGAATTTCGGGGAGCTGTTTTTT. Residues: CASSRGNFGELFF.